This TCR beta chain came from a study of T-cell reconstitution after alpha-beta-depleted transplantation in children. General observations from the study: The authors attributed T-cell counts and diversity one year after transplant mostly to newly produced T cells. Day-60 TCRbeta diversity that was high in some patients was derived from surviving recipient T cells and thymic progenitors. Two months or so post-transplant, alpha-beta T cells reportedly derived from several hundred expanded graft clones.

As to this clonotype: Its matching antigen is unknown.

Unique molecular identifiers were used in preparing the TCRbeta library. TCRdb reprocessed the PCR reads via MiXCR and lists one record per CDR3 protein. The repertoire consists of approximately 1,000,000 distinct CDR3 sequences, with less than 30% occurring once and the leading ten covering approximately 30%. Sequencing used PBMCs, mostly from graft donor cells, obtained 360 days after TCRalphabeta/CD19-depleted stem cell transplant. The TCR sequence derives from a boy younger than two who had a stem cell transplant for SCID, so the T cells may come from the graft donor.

The CDR3 DNA follows: TGTGCCAGCAGACCCGGACTAGCGGCTTCCTACGAGCAGTACTTC. As protein: CASRPGLAASYEQYF. The V and J genes are TRBV27 and TRBJ2-7; 10 nucleotides match TRBD2. Trimming cost V 6 bases and J 1 base; bases outside gene matches: 6. This CDR3 is built from 15 residues. Germline values: CDR1 MNHEY, CDR2 SMNVEV (reference sequence).